The 17 T cell receptor beta chains in this list originate from one sample, sequenced in a study of blood T cell repertoires in COVID-19. This table comes from immunoSEQ multiplex PCR, and its TCRdb copy is limited to in-frame clones, with some not included. The table has under 200,000 clones, over 70% seen once. The source material was PBMCs or T cells enriched from blood (not recorded which). The source of these receptors is a woman aged 60-75 years who had recovered from COVID-19.

The chain couples TRBV10-3 to TRBJ1-2, with 8 bases identical to TRBD1. J was trimmed by 5 bases and V by 6 bases; bases with no gene match: 8. The CDR3 runs to 14 residues. CDR1 and CDR2 from the germline V gene are ENHRY and SYGVKD. This CDR3 is CAIRGTGVGYGYTF. The CDR3 nucleotides are TGTGCCATCAGAGGGACAGGCGTAGGATATGGCTACACCTTC.

The chain combines TRBV19 with TRBJ1-5, with D perhaps TRBD1 (5 bases). The CDR3 contains 15 residues. CDR1 and CDR2 from the germline V gene are LNHDA and SQIVND (reference sequence). Trimming shortened V by 4 bases and J by 6 bases, and 16 bases separated the two germline ends. Here the CDR3 reads CASSRGTGIFQPQHF. The CDR3 region has the DNA TGTGCCAGTAGTAGGGGAACAGGTATATTTCAGCCCCAGCATTTT.

The chain joins TRBV5-1 to TRBJ2-7; D call uncertain. V was pared by 0 bases and J by 0 bases, with 7 bases between. The CDR3 has 14 residues. The germline gives CDR1 SGHRS, CDR2 YFSETQ. The CDR3 DNA reads as TGCGCCAGCAGCTTGGGCCCAGGCTCCTACGAGCAGTACTTC. Its translation is CASSLGPGSYEQYF.

This chain joins TRBV28 and TRBJ1-5; D remains unclear. The CDR3 totals 15 residues. Trimming stripped 2 bases from V and 4 bases from J, with 12 bases between. The germline V gene has CDR1 MDHEN and CDR2 SYDVKM. This CDR3 is CASSLLRRTNQPQHF. The CDR3 coding sequence is TGTGCCAGCAGTTTACTACGACGGACTAATCAGCCCCAGCATTTT.

The chain carries TRBV3-1 (or the pseudogene TRBV3-2) and TRBJ2-3; 7 bases are shared with TRBD1. With 4 bases clipped from V and 2 bases from J, the junction kept 3 bases outside the gene matches. Per the germline V gene, CDR1 is LGHDT and CDR2 is YNNKEL (reference sequence). This CDR3 has 14 amino acids. The DNA for the CDR3 is TGTGCCAGCAGCCTAGACAGGGCCACAGATACGCAGTATTTT. Its protein product is CASSLDRATDTQYF.

V is TRBV19 and J is TRBJ1-4; tentative D call: TRBD1 (6 bases). CDR1 LNHDA and CDR2 SQIVND come from the germline V gene (reference sequence). This CDR3 contains 15 residues. The V end lost 5 bases, the J end lost 5 bases, and 15 bases lay between the germline ends. The CDR3 protein is CASSASGTPNEKLFF. CDR3 sequence (DNA): TGTGCCAGTAGTGCATCCGGGACACCGAATGAAAAACTGTTTTTT. Looking up the rest from reference TRBV19 and TRBJ1-4 gives the full variable domain: DGGITQSPKYLFRKEGQNVTLSCEQNLNHDAMYWYRQDPGQGLRLIYYSQIVNDFQKGDIAEGYSVSREKKESFPLTVTSAQKNPTAFYLCASSASGTPNEKLFFGSGTQLSVL.

V and J are TRBV27 and TRBJ1-1; possible D gene TRBD1, 5 bases. From germline, CDR1 is MNHEY and CDR2 SMNVEV (reference sequence). The V and J ends lost 6 bases and 1 base respectively, with 12 bases between them. The CDR3 length is 14 residues. In DNA form, the CDR3 reads TGTGCCAGCAGGTTGACAACAGGGAACACTGAAGCTTTCTTT. Residues: CASRLTTGNTEAFF.

The rearrangement uses TRBV19 and TRBJ1-6; D gene ambiguous. V lost 7 bases to trimming and J lost 1 base, with 8 bases between them. Germline values: CDR1 LNHDA, CDR2 SQIVND (reference sequence). This CDR3 is built from 14 residues. The CDR3 coding sequence is TGTGCCAGTAAGGAGGCATCCTATAATTCACCCCTCCACTTT. This translates into CASKEASYNSPLHF.

V usage is TRBV9 and J usage is TRBJ2-3, with TRBD2 as a possible D gene (5 bases). V was shortened by 0 bases and J by 6 bases, with 11 bases between the two germline ends. Germline CDR1 is SGDLS and CDR2 is YYNGEE. The CDR3 consists of 14 residues. CDR3 sequence (DNA): TGTGCCAGCAGCGTAGAAGCGGAGGTGGATACGCAGTATTTT. It yields the protein CASSVEAEVDTQYF.

The chain recombines TRBV23-1 with TRBJ2-2; 9 positions agree with TRBD1. TRBV23-1 falls under the ORF class, with uncertain function. The V gene end was trimmed by 1 base and the J gene end by 1 base; junction bases not matched to a gene: 1. The length of the CDR3 is 16 residues. In DNA form, the CDR3 reads TGCGCCAGCAGTCAATACAGGGGGCAGAACACCGGGGAGCTGTTTTTT. The encoded protein is CASSQYRGQNTGELFF.

This clone showed up just a few times. V and J are TRBV7-2 and TRBJ1-2; D gene ambiguous. The CDR3 has 12 amino acids. Germline CDR1 and CDR2: SGHTA and FQGNSA. Trimming took 4 bases from V and 6 from J, leaving 9 bases between them. This chain's CDR3 is CASSYTIHGYTF. CDR3 in DNA: TGTGCCAGCAGCTACACCATCCATGGCTACACCTTC.

This sequence joins TRBV30 and TRBJ2-7, with 10 bases aligning to TRBD1. The ends lost 5 bases at V and 9 bases at J; junction bases unmatched: 13. Germline V gene data show CDR1 as GTSNPN and CDR2 as SVGIG (reference sequence). The CDR3 is made up of 14 amino acids. The CDR3 spells CAWRLPGQGLGQYF. The CDR3 bases are TGTGCCTGGCGTCTCCCGGGACAGGGGTTGGGGCAGTACTTC.

V gene TRBV2 combines with J gene TRBJ2-3, with D perhaps matching TRBD2 (6 bases). This CDR3 is 15 amino acids long. Trimming pared 6 bases from V and 4 bases from J, leaving 17 bases between. The germline CDR1 and CDR2 sequences are SNHLY and FYNNEI. The DNA for the CDR3 is TGTGCCAGCAGAAAACTAGCCCTGGGGGCAGATACGCAGTATTTT. It specifies CASRKLALGADTQYF.

Of note for this clone: Within the sample, other DNA sequences also encode this same CDR3. CDR3 protein: CASSFQAQSNNEQFF. The CDR3 coding sequence is TGTGCCAGCAGCTTTCAAGCGCAGTCCAACAATGAGCAGTTCTTC. This chain connects TRBV11-2 to TRBJ2-1; D call uncertain. Trimming stripped 3 bases from V and 5 bases from J, with 14 bases between. Germline assignment: CDR1 SGHAT and CDR2 FQNNGV. This CDR3 has 15 amino acids.

This clone occurred once. This chain connects TRBV27 to TRBJ2-7, with D maybe TRBD2 (5 bases). Germline assignment: CDR1 MNHEY and CDR2 SMNVEV (reference sequence). CDR3 length: 18 residues. Trimming shortened V by 4 bases and J by 6 bases, and 28 bases separated the two germline ends. The CDR3 DNA reads as TGTGCCAGCAGTTCGTCCGCCCTCTTAGCCGGAGGATTACGCGAGCAGTACTTC. Amino acid sequence: CASSSSALLAGGLREQYF.

The CDR3 sequence is CASSEGGGKETQYF. In DNA form, the CDR3 reads TGTGCCAGCAGTGAAGGAGGGGGAAAAGAGACCCAGTACTTC. The chain recombines TRBV2 with TRBJ2-5, with a tentative D call TRBD1 (6 bases). Deletions cut 1 base from V and 3 bases from J, with 9 bases between. The CDR3 has 14 residues. Germline V gene lookup returns CDR1 SNHLY and CDR2 FYNNEI.

DNA for the CDR3: TGTGCCAGCAGCCCAGTGCGGTTGTGGGGCGCTAGCGGGAGAAACAATGAGCAGTTCTTC. This encodes CASSPVRLWGASGRNNEQFF. The chain carries TRBV7-8 and TRBJ2-1; 10 bases map to TRBD2. Germline CDR1 reads SGHVS; CDR2 reads FQNEAQ. Trimming removed 5 bases from V and 5 bases from J; junction bases left unmatched: 21. The CDR3 sequence is 20 residues long.